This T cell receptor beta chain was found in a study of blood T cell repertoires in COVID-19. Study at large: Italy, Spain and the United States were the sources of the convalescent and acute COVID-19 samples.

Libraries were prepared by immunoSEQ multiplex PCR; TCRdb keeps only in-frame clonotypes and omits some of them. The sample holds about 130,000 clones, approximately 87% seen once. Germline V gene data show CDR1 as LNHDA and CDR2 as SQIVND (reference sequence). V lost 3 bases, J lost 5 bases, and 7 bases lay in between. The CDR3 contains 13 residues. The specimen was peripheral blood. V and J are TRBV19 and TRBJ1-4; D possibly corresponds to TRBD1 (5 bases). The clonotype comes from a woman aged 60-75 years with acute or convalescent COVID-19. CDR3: CASSITGNEKLFF. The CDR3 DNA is TGTGCCAGTAGTATCACAGGCAATGAAAAACTGTTTTTT. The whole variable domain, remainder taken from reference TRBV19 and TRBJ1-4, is DGGITQSPKYLFRKEGQNVTLSCEQNLNHDAMYWYRQDPGQGLRLIYYSQIVNDFQKGDIAEGYSVSREKKESFPLTVTSAQKNPTAFYLCASSITGNEKLFFGSGTQLSVL.